Presented here are 27 T cell receptor beta chains from one specimen sequenced in a study of cytomegalovirus exposure and HLA in healthy donors. Primers for the PCR totalled 60 Vbeta and 13 Jbeta. Some clones are missing from TCRdb's copy, which holds only in-frame ones; the method was immunoSEQ multiplex PCR. The ten most abundant clones cover around 5% of a sample with more than 85,000 clones. Sequenced input: PBMCs. The receptor set was obtained from a girl under 18 in good health and CMV-seropositive.

The rearrangement joins TRBV9 to TRBJ2-5; 11 positions agree with TRBD2. This CDR3 has 16 residues. V dropped 3 bases and J dropped 2; count of bases not matched to a gene: 6. Germline V gene data show CDR1 as SGDLS and CDR2 as YYNGEE. The CDR3 loop is CASSAGLAGRQETQYF. CDR3 bases: TGTGCCAGCAGCGCCGGACTAGCGGGCAGACAAGAGACCCAGTACTTC.

This chain links TRBV7-2 with TRBJ2-5; 9 bases map to TRBD1. This CDR3 has 14 amino acids. Looked up from germline, CDR1 is SGHTA and CDR2 is FQGNSA. J was trimmed by 4 bases and V by 1 base; bases with no gene match: 1. In DNA form, the CDR3 reads TGTGCCAGCAGCTTAGGGACAGGGGTAGAGACCCAGTACTTC. Its translation: CASSLGTGVETQYF.

This chain joins TRBV7-3 and TRBJ2-2; a weak D match, TRBD2 (5 bases). Trimming stripped 6 bases from V and 5 bases from J, with 13 bases between. The CDR3 is made up of 14 amino acids. CDR1 SGHTA and CDR2 FQGTGA come from the germline V gene. The CDR3 sequence is CASRLRATTGELFF. The CDR3 DNA reads TGTGCCAGCAGATTGAGGGCAACGACCGGGGAGCTGTTTTTT.

V gene TRBV29-1 combines with J gene TRBJ1-5; D remains unclear. Between the trimmed V and J ends, which lost 8 bases and 4 bases, there was a span of 9 bases. Germline lookup yields CDR1 SQVTM and CDR2 ANQGSEA. This CDR3 is 11 amino acids long. CDR3 in amino acids: CSSDGNQPQHF. The CDR3 DNA reads TGCAGCTCCGACGGGAATCAGCCCCAGCATTTT.

The genes are TRBV28 and TRBJ2-7; 15 bases fit TRBD2. V lost 5 bases and J lost 1; bases outside the gene matches: 6. Germline CDR1 and CDR2: MDHEN and SYDVKM. The CDR3 sequence is 17 residues long. The CDR3 reads CASSPTGTSGGSYEQYV. CDR3 coding DNA: TGTGCCAGCAGTCCCACCGGGACTAGCGGGGGGTCCTACGAGCAGTACGTC.

The chain couples TRBV10-3 to TRBJ2-1; 12 nucleotides agree with TRBD2. The CDR3 sequence is 14 residues long. CDR1 and CDR2 (germline): ENHRY, SYGVKD. The V and J ends lost 2 bases and 7 bases, in that order; junction bases with no gene match: 0. CDR3 nucleotides: TGTGCCATCAGTGAGGGACTAGCGGGGAATGAGCAGTTCTTC. It is translated as CAISEGLAGNEQFF.

The CDR3 loop reads CASSQAGVGSGELFF. CDR3 sequence (DNA): TGCGCCAGCAGCCAAGCAGGGGTCGGCTCCGGGGAGCTGTTTTTT. The rearrangement uses TRBV4-3 and TRBJ2-2; tentatively, D is TRBD1 (6 bases). V dropped 1 base and J dropped 6 bases, with 12 bases sitting between them. CDR1 and CDR2 from the germline V gene are LGHNA and YSLEER. The CDR3 is made up of 15 amino acids.

This chain uses TRBV5-1 with TRBJ1-1; the D is unclear. This CDR3 has 13 residues. V lost 0 bases, J lost 1 base, and 4 bases lay in between. Germline CDR1 SGHRS, CDR2 YFSETQ. CDR3 nucleotide sequence: TGCGCCAGCAGCTTGGTAGCGAACACTGAAGCTTTCTTT. Amino acid sequence: CASSLVANTEAFF.

The chain couples TRBV2 to TRBJ1-2; D unclear. The CDR3 runs 13 residues. Deletions cut 4 bases from V and 7 bases from J, with 13 bases between. Germline-derived CDR1 and CDR2 are SNHLY and FYNNEI. The CDR3: CASSVGRIPGYTF. DNA for the CDR3: TGTGCCAGCAGTGTTGGGCGAATCCCTGGCTACACCTTC.

The genes are TRBV18 and TRBJ2-7, with D tentatively TRBD1 (6 bases). With 3 bases removed from V and 2 bases from J, the gap between germline ends came to 14 bases. The CDR3 covers 15 residues. Germline V gene lookup returns CDR1 KGHSH and CDR2 LQKENI. The CDR3 bases are TGTGCCAGCTCACCTCGGGCAGGGGACACCTACGAGCAGTACGTC. It translates to CASSPRAGDTYEQYV.

J is TRBJ1-2 and V is TRBV7-9; tentative D call: TRBD1 (5 bases). The CDR3 has 18 residues. V lost 6 bases and J 5 bases, leaving 28 bases between the germline ends. The germline CDR1 and CDR2 sequences are SEHNR and FQNEAQ (reference sequence). CDR3 sequence (DNA): TGTGCCAGCAGTTATAGTGTGTCGGGGGTATCGGGGCTTTATGGCTACACCTTC. Its translation: CASSYSVSGVSGLYGYTF.

The rearrangement links TRBV28 to TRBJ1-5; 7 bases agree with TRBD1. The CDR3 is 12 residues long. The germline V gene has CDR1 MDHEN and CDR2 SYDVKM. Trimming at V came to 6 bases and at J to 4 bases, leaving 0 bases not matched to a gene. CDR3 DNA sequence: TGTGCCAGCAGCAGGGGGAATCAGCCCCAGCATTTT. This codes for CASSRGNQPQHF. Full variable domain (outside the CDR3, taken from reference TRBV28 and TRBJ1-5): DVKVTQSSRYLVKRTGEKVFLECVQDMDHENMFWYRQDPGLGLRLIYFSYDVKMKEKGDIPEGYSVSREKKERFSLILESASTNQTSMYLCASSRGNQPQHFGDGTRLSIL.

The gene calls are TRBV19 and TRBJ1-4, with 7 bases matching TRBD1. The junction had 8 bases not matched to a gene; V was cut back by 4 bases and J by 0 bases. This CDR3 has 17 residues. Germline CDR1 reads LNHDA; CDR2 reads SQIVND (reference sequence). The CDR3 DNA reads as TGTGCCAGTAGTAATGGCGGACAGGCTGCAACTAATGAAAAACTGTTTTTT. Its protein product is CASSNGGQAATNEKLFF. Complete variable domain (other parts from reference TRBV19 and TRBJ1-4): DGGITQSPKYLFRKEGQNVTLSCEQNLNHDAMYWYRQDPGQGLRLIYYSQIVNDFQKGDIAEGYSVSREKKESFPLTVTSAQKNPTAFYLCASSNGGQAATNEKLFFGSGTQLSVL.

J is TRBJ2-2 and V is TRBV11-2; TRBD1 aligns across 8 bases. V was clipped by 2 bases and J by 1 base; unmatched bases: 3. In germline, CDR1 is SGHAT, CDR2 FQNNGV. The CDR3 has 16 residues. This chain's CDR3 is CASSLWTGWNTGELFF. CDR3 bases: TGTGCCAGCAGCTTATGGACAGGGTGGAACACCGGGGAGCTGTTTTTT.

This chain joins TRBV7-6 and TRBJ1-4; D might be TRBD1 (5 bases). This CDR3 contains 14 residues. V lost 5 bases and J lost 8, with 15 bases in between. Germline lookup yields CDR1 SGHVS and CDR2 FNYEAQ. As DNA, the CDR3 is TGTGCCAGCAGCCCCGACGGGGGAGTGGAAAAACTGTTTTTT. Its protein is CASSPDGGVEKLFF.

This chain joins TRBV5-1 and TRBJ2-7, with 7 bases that match TRBD1. From germline, CDR1 is SGHRS and CDR2 YFSETQ. V gave up 0 bases and J gave up 5 bases; unmatched junction bases: 5. This CDR3 has 14 residues. The DNA of the CDR3 is TGCGCCAGCAGCTTGGGACAGGGTTACCACGAGCAGTACGTC. Protein product: CASSLGQGYHEQYV.

The chain combines TRBV27 with TRBJ1-6; maybe TRBD1 (5 bases). Germline V gives CDR1 MNHEY, CDR2 SMNVEV (reference sequence). V was pared by 3 bases and J by 6 bases, with 12 bases between. The CDR3 is made up of 15 amino acids. CDR3 residues: CASSLGGLGNSPLHF. CDR3 sequence (DNA): TGTGCCAGCAGTTTGGGGGGGTTGGGTAATTCACCCCTCCACTTT.

The chain is built from TRBV10-3 and TRBJ2-7, with D unclear. From germline, CDR1 is ENHRY and CDR2 SYGVKD. CDR3 length: 13 residues. With 4 bases removed from V and 0 bases from J, the gap between germline ends came to 7 bases. The CDR3 here is CAISGTVSYEQYF. The CDR3 DNA reads TGTGCCATCAGTGGTACAGTCTCCTACGAGCAGTACTTC.

The rearrangement joins TRBV5-5 to TRBJ1-1; maybe TRBD1 (5 bases). Germline loops: CDR1 SGHKS, CDR2 YYEKEE (reference sequence). There are 17 residues in the CDR3. Between the trimmed V and J ends, which lost 4 bases and 4 bases, there was a span of 23 bases. The CDR3 is CASSLTGGSERGTEAFF. The CDR3 region has the DNA TGTGCCAGCAGCCTTACTGGCGGGAGTGAAAGGGGCACTGAAGCTTTCTTT. The full variable domain, with the rest looked up from reference TRBV5-5 and TRBJ1-1, is DAGVTQSPTHLIKTRGQQVTLRCSPISGHKSVSWYQQVLGQGPQFIFQYYEKEERGRGNFPDRFSARQFPNYSSELNVNALLLGDSALYLCASSLTGGSERGTEAFFGQGTRLTVV.

This CDR3 is CASSNRDRGPTDTQYF. DNA for the CDR3: TGTGCCAGTAGTAACCGGGACAGGGGTCCCACAGATACGCAGTATTTT. V gene TRBV19 combines with J gene TRBJ2-3; 10 bases align to TRBD1. The CDR3 is 16 amino acids. Germline V gene data show CDR1 as LNHDA and CDR2 as SQIVND (reference sequence). The V segment lost 4 bases and the J segment 2 bases; nucleotides outside the gene matches: 6.

This chain joins TRBV11-2 and TRBJ2-1; TRBD2 agrees at 9 bases. The germline V gene encodes CDR1 SGHAT and CDR2 FQNNGV. Germline trimming cut 2 bases from V and 8 bases from J; bases unmatched to any gene: 7. This CDR3 contains 15 residues. CDR3 nucleotide sequence: TGTGCCAGCAGCTTAAGCGGGACTAGCTTACATGAGCAGTTCTTC. Translation gives CASSLSGTSLHEQFF.

The genes are TRBV6-1 and TRBJ1-3; D possibly corresponds to TRBD1 (6 bases). Germline CDR1 is MNHNS and CDR2 is SASEGT. The CDR3 totals 14 residues. Trimming removed 2 bases at V and 4 bases at J, with 9 bases between. CDR3 amino acids: CASSERGLGNTIYF. As DNA, the CDR3 is TGTGCCAGCAGTGAAAGGGGGTTGGGAAACACCATATATTTT.

The CDR3 is CASSLEVHLSSGANVLTF. The CDR3 DNA reads as TGTGCCAGCAGCTTAGAAGTCCACCTTAGCTCTGGGGCCAACGTCCTGACTTTC. This chain joins TRBV7-2 and TRBJ2-6; no firm D call. The germline V gene encodes CDR1 SGHTA and CDR2 FQGNSA. CDR3 length: 18 residues. Trimming took 1 base from V and 0 from J, leaving 13 bases between them.

The genes are TRBV30 and TRBJ1-3; D remains ambiguous. Germline CDR1 reads GTSNPN; CDR2 reads SVGIG (reference sequence). The V and J ends lost 5 bases and 3 bases respectively, with 17 bases between them. CDR3 size: 15 residues. Here the CDR3 reads CAWVPHSPLGNTIYF. CDR3 nucleotide sequence: TGTGCCTGGGTCCCCCACAGTCCTCTTGGAAACACCATATATTTT.

The chain is built from TRBV6-5 and TRBJ1-6; a weak D match, TRBD1 (5 bases). In germline, CDR1 is MNHEY, CDR2 SVGAGI. The CDR3 has 15 amino acids. Trimming pared 11 bases from V and 5 bases from J, leaving 19 bases between. CDR3 DNA: TGTGCCGGTCTCCCTCGCAGGGCCAATAATTCACCCCTCCACTTT. It yields the protein CAGLPRRANNSPLHF.

This rearrangement joins TRBV5-4 to TRBJ2-5; 8 bases fit TRBD2. Germline V gene data show CDR1 as SGHNT and CDR2 as YYREEE (reference sequence). The CDR3 extends over 15 amino acids. With V trimmed by 4 bases and J by 5 bases, 10 bases remained unmatched. CDR3 loop: CASSIDGGARETQYF. CDR3 in DNA: TGTGCCAGCAGCATCGACGGGGGGGCCCGGGAGACCCAGTACTTC.

The chain joins TRBV7-3 to TRBJ1-2, with 7 bases fitting TRBD1. The CDR3 has 12 residues. Germline V gene data show CDR1 as SGHTA and CDR2 as FQGTGA. V lost 5 bases and J lost 7; bases outside the gene matches: 4. The CDR3, as DNA: TGTGCCAGCAGCAACCCAGGGGGTGGCTACACCTTC. This sequence encodes CASSNPGGGYTF. Full variable domain (rest looked up from reference TRBV7-3 and TRBJ1-2): GAGVSQTPSNKVTEKGKYVELRCDPISGHTALYWYRQSLGQGPEFLIYFQGTGAADDSGLPNDRFFAVRPEGSVSTLKIQRTERGDSAVYLCASSNPGGGYTFGSGTRLTVV.